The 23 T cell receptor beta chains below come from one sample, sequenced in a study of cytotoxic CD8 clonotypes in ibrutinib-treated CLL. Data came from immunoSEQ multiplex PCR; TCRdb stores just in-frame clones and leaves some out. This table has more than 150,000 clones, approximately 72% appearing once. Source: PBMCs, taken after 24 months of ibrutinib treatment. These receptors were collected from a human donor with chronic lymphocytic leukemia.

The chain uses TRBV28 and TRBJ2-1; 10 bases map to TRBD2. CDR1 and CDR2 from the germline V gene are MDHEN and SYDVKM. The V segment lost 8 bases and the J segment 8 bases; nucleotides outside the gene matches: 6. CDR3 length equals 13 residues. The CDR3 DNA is TGTGCCAGCGGTCTAGCGGGAGTATATGAGCAGTTCTTC. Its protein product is CASGLAGVYEQFF.

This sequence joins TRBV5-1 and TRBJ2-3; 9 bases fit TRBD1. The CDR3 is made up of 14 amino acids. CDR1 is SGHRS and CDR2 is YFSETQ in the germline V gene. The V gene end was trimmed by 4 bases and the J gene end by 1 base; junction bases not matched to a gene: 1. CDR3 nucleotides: TGCGCCAGCAGCAGACAGGGGGGCACAGATACGCAGTATTTT. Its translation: CASSRQGGTDTQYF.

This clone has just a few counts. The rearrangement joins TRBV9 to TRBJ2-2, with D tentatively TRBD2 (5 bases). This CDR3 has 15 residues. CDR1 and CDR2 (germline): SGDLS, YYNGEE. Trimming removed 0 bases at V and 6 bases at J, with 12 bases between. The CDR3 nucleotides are TGTGCCAGCAGCGTAGCTAGTACTAGTCCCGGGGAGCTGTTTTTT. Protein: CASSVASTSPGELFF.

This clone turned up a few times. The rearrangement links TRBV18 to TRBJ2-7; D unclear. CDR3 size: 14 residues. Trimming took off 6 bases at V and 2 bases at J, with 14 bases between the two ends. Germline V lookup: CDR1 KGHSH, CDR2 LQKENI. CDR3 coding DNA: TGTGCCAGCTCGAAGGGTACCAACACCTACGAGCAGTACTTC. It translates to CASSKGTNTYEQYF. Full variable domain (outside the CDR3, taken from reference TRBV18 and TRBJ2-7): NAGVMQNPRHLVRRRGQEARLRCSPMKGHSHVYWYRQLPEEGLKFMVYLQKENIIDESGMPKERFSAEFPKEGPSILRIQQVVRGDSAAYFCASSKGTNTYEQYFGPGTRLTVT.

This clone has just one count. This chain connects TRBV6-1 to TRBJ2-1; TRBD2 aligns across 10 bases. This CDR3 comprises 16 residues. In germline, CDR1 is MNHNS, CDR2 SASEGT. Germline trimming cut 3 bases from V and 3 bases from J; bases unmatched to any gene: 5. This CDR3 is CASSDRLAGGYNEQFF. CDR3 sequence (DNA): TGTGCCAGCAGTGATCGGTTAGCGGGAGGCTACAATGAGCAGTTCTTC.

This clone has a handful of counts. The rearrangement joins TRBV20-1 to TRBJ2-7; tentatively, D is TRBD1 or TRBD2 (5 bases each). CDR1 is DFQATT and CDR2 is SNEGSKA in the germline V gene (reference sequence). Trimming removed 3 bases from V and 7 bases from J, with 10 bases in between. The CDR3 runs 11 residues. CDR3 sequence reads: CSASPGREQYF. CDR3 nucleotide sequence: TGCAGTGCTAGTCCGGGGCGTGAGCAGTACTTC.

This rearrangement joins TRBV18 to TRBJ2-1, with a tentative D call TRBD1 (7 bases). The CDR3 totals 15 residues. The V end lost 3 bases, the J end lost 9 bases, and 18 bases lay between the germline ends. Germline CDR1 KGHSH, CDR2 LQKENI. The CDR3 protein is CASSPGQGGTGEQFF. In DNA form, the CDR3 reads TGTGCCAGCTCACCGGGCCAGGGGGGAACCGGTGAGCAGTTCTTC.

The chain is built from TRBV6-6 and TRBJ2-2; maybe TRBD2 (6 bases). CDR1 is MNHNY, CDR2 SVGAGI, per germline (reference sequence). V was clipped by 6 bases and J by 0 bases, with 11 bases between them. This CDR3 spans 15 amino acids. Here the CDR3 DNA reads TGTGCCAGCAGGAGGCTAGCGACGAACACCGGGGAGCTGTTTTTT. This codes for CASRRLATNTGELFF.

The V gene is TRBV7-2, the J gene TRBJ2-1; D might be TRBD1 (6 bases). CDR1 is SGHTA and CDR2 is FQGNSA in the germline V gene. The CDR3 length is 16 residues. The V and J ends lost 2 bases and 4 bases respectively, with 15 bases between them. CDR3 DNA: TGTGCCAGCAGCTTACAGGTCCTAGGGGGTTACAATGAGCAGTTCTTC. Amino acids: CASSLQVLGGYNEQFF.

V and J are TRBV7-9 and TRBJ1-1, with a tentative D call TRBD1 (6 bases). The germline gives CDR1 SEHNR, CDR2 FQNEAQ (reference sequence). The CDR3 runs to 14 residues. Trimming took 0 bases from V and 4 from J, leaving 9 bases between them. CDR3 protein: CASSLALGGTEAFF. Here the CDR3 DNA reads TGTGCCAGCAGCTTAGCGTTAGGGGGCACTGAAGCTTTCTTT.

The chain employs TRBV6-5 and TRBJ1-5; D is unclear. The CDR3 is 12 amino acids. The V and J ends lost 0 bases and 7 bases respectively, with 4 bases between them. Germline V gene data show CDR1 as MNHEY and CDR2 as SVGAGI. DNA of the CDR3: TGTGCCAGCAGTTACTCGGGGCAGCCCCAGCATTTT. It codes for CASSYSGQPQHF.

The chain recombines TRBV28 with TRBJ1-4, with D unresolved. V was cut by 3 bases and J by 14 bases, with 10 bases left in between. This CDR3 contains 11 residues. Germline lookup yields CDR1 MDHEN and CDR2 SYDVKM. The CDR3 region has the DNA TGTGCCAGCAGTTTGGAGGGTTTGCTGTTTTTT. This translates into CASSLEGLLFF.

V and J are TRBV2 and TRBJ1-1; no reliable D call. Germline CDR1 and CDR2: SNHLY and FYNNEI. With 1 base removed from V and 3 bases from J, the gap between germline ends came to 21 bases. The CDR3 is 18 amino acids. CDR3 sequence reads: CASSEDPGRMAIHTEAFF. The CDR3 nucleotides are TGTGCCAGCAGTGAAGATCCGGGAAGGATGGCGATACACACTGAAGCTTTCTTT. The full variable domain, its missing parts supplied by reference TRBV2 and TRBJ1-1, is EPEVTQTPSHQVTQMGQEVILRCVPISNHLYFYWYRQILGQKVEFLVSFYNNEISEKSEIFDDQFSVERPDGSNFTLKIRSTKLEDSAMYFCASSEDPGRMAIHTEAFFGQGTRLTVV.

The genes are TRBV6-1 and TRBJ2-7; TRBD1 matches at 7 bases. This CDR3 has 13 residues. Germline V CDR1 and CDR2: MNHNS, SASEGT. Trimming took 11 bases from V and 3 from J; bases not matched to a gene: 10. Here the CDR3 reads CASQRTGNYEQYF. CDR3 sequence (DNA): TGTGCCTCACAGAGGACAGGAAACTACGAGCAGTACTTC.

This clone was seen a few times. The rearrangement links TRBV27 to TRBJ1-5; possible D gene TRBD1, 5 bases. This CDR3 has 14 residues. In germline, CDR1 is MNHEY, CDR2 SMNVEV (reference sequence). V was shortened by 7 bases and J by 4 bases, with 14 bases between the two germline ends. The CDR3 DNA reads TGTGCCAGCACCCAAGACAGAGTAAATCAGCCCCAGCATTTT. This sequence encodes CASTQDRVNQPQHF.

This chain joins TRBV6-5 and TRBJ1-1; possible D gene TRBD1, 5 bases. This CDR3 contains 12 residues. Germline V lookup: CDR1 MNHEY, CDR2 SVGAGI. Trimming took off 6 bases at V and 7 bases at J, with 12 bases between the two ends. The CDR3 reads CASSLPRGEAFF. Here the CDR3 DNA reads TGTGCCAGCAGCCTTCCTAGGGGTGAAGCTTTCTTT.

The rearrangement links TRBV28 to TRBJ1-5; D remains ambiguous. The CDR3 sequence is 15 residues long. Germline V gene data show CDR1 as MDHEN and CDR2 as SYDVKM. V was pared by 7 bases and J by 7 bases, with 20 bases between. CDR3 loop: CASKGYLQMPQPQHF. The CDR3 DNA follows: TGTGCCAGCAAAGGGTATCTACAAATGCCCCAGCCCCAGCATTTT.

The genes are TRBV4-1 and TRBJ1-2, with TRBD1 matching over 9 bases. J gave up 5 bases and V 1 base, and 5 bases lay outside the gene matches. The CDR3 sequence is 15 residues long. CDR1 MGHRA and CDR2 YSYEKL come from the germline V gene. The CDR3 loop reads CASSQGQGVGYGYTF. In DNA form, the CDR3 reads TGCGCCAGCAGCCAAGGACAGGGGGTCGGGTATGGCTACACCTTC.

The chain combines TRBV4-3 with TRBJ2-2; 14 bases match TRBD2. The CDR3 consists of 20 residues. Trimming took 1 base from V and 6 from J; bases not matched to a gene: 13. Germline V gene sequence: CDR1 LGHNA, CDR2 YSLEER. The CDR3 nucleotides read TGCGCCAGCAGCCAAGTCGGTAAAGGGACTAGCGGGAGTCGGGCCGGGGAGCTGTTTTTT. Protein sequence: CASSQVGKGTSGSRAGELFF.

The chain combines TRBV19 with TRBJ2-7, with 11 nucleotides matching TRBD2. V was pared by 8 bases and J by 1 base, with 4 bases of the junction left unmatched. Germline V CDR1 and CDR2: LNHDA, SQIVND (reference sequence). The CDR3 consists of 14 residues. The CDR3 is CASRTSGSSYEQYF. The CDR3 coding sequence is TGTGCCAGTCGGACTAGCGGGTCGTCCTACGAGCAGTACTTC.

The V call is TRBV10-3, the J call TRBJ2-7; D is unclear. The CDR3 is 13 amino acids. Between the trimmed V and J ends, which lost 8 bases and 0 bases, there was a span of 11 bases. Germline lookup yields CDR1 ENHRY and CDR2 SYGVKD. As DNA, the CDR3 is TGTGCCATCCTTAGTCCCCGCTCCTACGAGCAGTACTTC. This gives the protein CAILSPRSYEQYF.

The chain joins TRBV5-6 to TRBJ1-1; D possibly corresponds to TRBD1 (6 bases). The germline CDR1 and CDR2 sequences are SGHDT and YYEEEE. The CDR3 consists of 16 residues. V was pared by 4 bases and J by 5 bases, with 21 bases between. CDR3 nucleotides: TGTGCCAGCAGCCCAGGACAACAGGGACCGGGAACTGAAGCTTTCTTT. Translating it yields CASSPGQQGPGTEAFF.

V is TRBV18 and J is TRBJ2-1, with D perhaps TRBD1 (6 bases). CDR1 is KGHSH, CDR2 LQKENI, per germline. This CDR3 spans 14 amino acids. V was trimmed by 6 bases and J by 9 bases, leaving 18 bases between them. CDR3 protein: CASSMAGAASEQFF. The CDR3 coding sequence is TGTGCCAGCTCGATGGCAGGGGCGGCTAGTGAGCAGTTCTTC.